This TCR beta chain was recovered during a study of T cells in Graves' hyperthyroidism and ophthalmopathy. Study outcomes and limitations: Ophthalmopathy was identified by the model a median around 6.9 months ahead of onset.

This clonotype was detected ten times or more. What it binds is unknown. Amplification of TCR beta CDR3 regions was performed using RNA transcripts as template. The TCR CDR3 was amplified in a first-round RT-PCR using the HTBI primer set. One entry per CDR3 protein results from TCRdb running MiXCR on the multiplex PCR reads. This table has a few hundred thousand distinct CDR3 sequences, about 15% appearing once. Patients showing uncontrolled infection, other autoimmune disease, pregnancy or lactation were ineligible. The material sequenced was blood. This TCR was recovered from a woman aged 25-40 years with Graves' hyperthyroidism.

CDR3 in DNA: TGCAGTGCTAGGGGACAGGGGATTGGCGAGCAGTACTTC. Its translation: CSARGQGIGEQYF. The J gene is TRBJ2-7, the V gene TRBV20-1, with TRBD1 identical over 10 bases. Germline-derived CDR1 and CDR2 are DFQATT and SNEGSKA (reference sequence). The V segment lost 3 bases and the J segment 6 bases; nucleotides outside the gene matches: 5. There are 13 residues in the CDR3.